The rows below give T cell receptor beta chains drawn from one sample of a study of blood T cell repertoires in COVID-19. Profiling relied on immunoSEQ multiplex PCR, and the TCRdb table lists in-frame clones only, not all of them. The sample lists 35,000 to 45,000 clones, 90% to 95% occurring once. Sequencing was carried out using peripheral blood. These receptors were collected from a man aged 45 to 65 with COVID-19, enrolled during active disease. Each CDR3 is given without its conserved first and last residue.

v_call	j_call	cdr3_aa
TRBV29-1	TRBJ1-4	SVERQWGEKLF
TRBV9	TRBJ1-6	ASSVEQLFNSPLH
TRBV19	TRBJ2-1	ASSIFREHNEQF
TRBV12-3/TRBV12-4	TRBJ1-5	ASSQGASQPQH
TRBV30	TRBJ1-2	AWSFTNYGYT
TRBV20-1	TRBJ2-3	SASLGGGGPDTQY
TRBV19	TRBJ1-6	ASRQGARNSPLH
TRBV10-3	TRBJ1-3	AISDAPGTGGIGNTIY
TRBV7-9	TRBJ1-2	VGGANYGYT
TRBV11-2	TRBJ1-1	ASTLTGANTEAF
TRBV18	TRBJ2-1	ASSPVAGVSYNEQF
TRBV19	TRBJ1-5	ASSSPPGQLLNQPQH
TRBV7-2	TRBJ1-4	ASSQNDRGTNEKLF
TRBV6-5	TRBJ2-1	ASSIDRNNEQF
TRBV7-8	TRBJ2-3	ASSLVTGNGPADTQY
TRBV11-3	TRBJ2-1	ASSFPEGAGLGTNEQF
TRBV2	TRBJ2-1	ASSGLAGGNSYNEQF
TRBV6-2/TRBV6-3	TRBJ2-7	ASSRPRFEAQY
TRBV4-1	TRBJ2-3	ASSQGLAEGHTQY
TRBV5-1	TRBJ2-7	ASTPGTGSYEQY
TRBV7-2	TRBJ2-1	ASSPDSGGRGNEQF
TRBV21-1	TRBJ2-2	ASSKTTSGTNTGELF
TRBV15	TRBJ2-7	ATSREITGVGYEQY
TRBV4-3	TRBJ1-2	ASSQDEGRGGTYT
TRBV30	TRBJ1-1	AWKGLGYREAF
TRBV21-1	TRBJ2-2	ASSKAPDRVGTGELF
TRBV5-1	TRBJ2-5	ASSLALAGVGETQY
TRBV6-1	TRBJ1-3	ASSDPGQGYGNTIY
TRBV4-1	TRBJ1-2	ASSQDSLGFNYGYT
TRBV5-1	TRBJ2-1	ASSLDLGRSYNEQF
TRBV29-1	TRBJ2-2	SVEWGTSGLPGELF
TRBV6-5	TRBJ1-3	ASSAAWSSGNTIY
TRBV30	TRBJ2-1	AWSTTLARYNEQF
TRBV6-5	TRBJ2-5	ASRREGQETQY
TRBV10-3	TRBJ1-2	AISARQGNNYGYT
TRBV6-2/TRBV6-3	TRBJ1-1	ASSGQVNTEAF
TRBV3-1/TRBV3-2	TRBJ2-7	ASSQGLVRVYEQY
TRBV19	TRBJ2-1	ASSIGTSGKPEQF
TRBV15	TRBJ2-1	ATSRQGAGEQF
TRBV5-1	TRBJ1-6	ASSSGQGDSPLH
TRBV7-7	TRBJ2-5	ASSLGLAGSGQETQY
TRBV19	TRBJ1-5	ASSADSTGWGNQPQH
TRBV5-5	TRBJ1-5	ASSYNRDQPQH
TRBV11-2	TRBJ1-1	ASSTRQGEAF
TRBV12-3/TRBV12-4	TRBJ2-2	ASSLRGSGELF
TRBV19	TRBJ1-1	AGRSSRSTEAF
TRBV19	TRBJ2-1	ASSFFPESGRIYNEQF
TRBV6-1	TRBJ1-4	ASSENGGEKLF
TRBV4-1	TRBJ1-6	ASSRDRGVGSPLH
TRBV28	TRBJ2-7	ASRTGTGDWGTIVYEQY
TRBV2	TRBJ1-6	ASTGQGAGSPLH
TRBV19	TRBJ2-7	ASSMTGQGRYEQY